This paragraph reports one T cell receptor beta chain. Antigen unknown. Clones were sequenced by immunoSEQ multiplex PCR, and TCRdb holds only the in-frame ones, with some missing. The table has about half a million clones, around 77% seen once. Trimming shortened V by 5 bases and J by 6 bases, and 19 bases separated the two germline ends. Germline CDR1 SQVTM, CDR2 ANQGSEA. This CDR3 spans 14 amino acids. The sample comes from a study of shared clonotypes between healthy human individuals. Notes on the study in general: Sequencing depth was expected to affect clonotype sharing among donors.

The receptor was isolated from a woman between 35 and 50 years old in good health. Some clones in this sample may be carry-over from other donors' samples. The sample comprised PBMCs. V usage is TRBV29-1 and J usage is TRBJ1-2; a possible D gene is TRBD1 (5 bases). DNA for the CDR3: TGCAGCGTTCCCGGGGCAGGGAATATCGATGGCTACACCTTC. This gives the protein CSVPGAGNIDGYTF.